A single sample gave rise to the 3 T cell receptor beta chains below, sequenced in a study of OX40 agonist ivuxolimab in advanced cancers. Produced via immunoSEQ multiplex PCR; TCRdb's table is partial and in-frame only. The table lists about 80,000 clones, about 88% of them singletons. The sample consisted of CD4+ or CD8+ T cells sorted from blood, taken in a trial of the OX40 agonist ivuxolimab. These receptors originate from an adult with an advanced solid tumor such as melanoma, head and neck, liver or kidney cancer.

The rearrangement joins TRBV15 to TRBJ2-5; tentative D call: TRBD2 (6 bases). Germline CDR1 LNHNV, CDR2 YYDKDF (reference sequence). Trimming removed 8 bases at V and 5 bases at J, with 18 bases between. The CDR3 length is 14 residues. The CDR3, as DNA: TGTGCCACCCAAAAGCGACGGGGGAGCGAGACCCAGTACTTC. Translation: CATQKRRGSETQYF.

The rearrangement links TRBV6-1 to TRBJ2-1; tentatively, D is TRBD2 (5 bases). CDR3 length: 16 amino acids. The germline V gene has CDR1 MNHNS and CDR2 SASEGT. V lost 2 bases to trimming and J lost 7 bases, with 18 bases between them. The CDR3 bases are TGTGCCAGCAGTGAACCGGTCCTCACTAGGTTTAATGAGCAGTTCTTC. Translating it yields CASSEPVLTRFNEQFF.

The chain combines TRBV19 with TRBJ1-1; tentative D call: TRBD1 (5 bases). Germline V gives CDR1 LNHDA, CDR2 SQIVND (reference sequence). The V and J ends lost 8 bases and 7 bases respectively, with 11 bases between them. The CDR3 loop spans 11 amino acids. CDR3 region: CASGGPIEAFF. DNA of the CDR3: TGTGCCAGTGGGGGACCGATTGAAGCTTTCTTT. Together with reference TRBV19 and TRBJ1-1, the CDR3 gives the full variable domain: DGGITQSPKYLFRKEGQNVTLSCEQNLNHDAMYWYRQDPGQGLRLIYYSQIVNDFQKGDIAEGYSVSREKKESFPLTVTSAQKNPTAFYLCASGGPIEAFFGQGTRLTVV.